One TCR beta chain is described in this entry. Its antigen is not known. The V gene's germline CDR1 is KGHSH and CDR2 LQKENI. V gave up 5 bases and J gave up 1 base, with 11 bases separating them. The CDR3 extends over 14 amino acids. This sample stems from a study of T cells in localized non-small cell lung cancer. TCRdb's table, derived via immunoSEQ multiplex PCR, lists solely in-frame clones and lacks some. The sample lists about 33,000 clones; around four fifths were seen once. General study results and limits: Adjacent lung exhibited a median of approximately 50 among the 100 most abundant tumor clones. Because sequencing included only one region (of the tumor), heterogeneity remains possible.

This TCR was recovered from a male donor older than 55 with stage III squamous cell lung carcinoma. The chain combines TRBV18 with TRBJ1-2, with D unresolved. This specimen was peripheral blood, taken before any cancer treatment. The CDR3, as DNA: TGTGCCAGCTCAGTTAGGACGGATAACTATGGCTACACCTTC. It is translated as CASSVRTDNYGYTF.